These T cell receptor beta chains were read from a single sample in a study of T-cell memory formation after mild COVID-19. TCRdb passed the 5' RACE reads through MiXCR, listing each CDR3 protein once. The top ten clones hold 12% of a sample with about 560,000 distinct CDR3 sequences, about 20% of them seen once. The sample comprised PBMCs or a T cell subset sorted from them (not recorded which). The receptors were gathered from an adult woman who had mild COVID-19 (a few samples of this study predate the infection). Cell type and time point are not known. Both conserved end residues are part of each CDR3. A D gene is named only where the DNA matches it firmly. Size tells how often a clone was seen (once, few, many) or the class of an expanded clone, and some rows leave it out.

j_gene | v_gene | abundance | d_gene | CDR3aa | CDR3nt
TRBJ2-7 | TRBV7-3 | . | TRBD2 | CASSPSRGRPDEQYF | TGTGCCAGCAGCCCGTCCCGCGGGAGGCCGGACGAGCAGTACTTC
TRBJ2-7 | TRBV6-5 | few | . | CASSYTFGATDEQYF | TGTGCCAGCAGTTACACCTTCGGAGCCACCGACGAGCAGTACTTC
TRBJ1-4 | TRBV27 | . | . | CASSRRGGGKLFF | TGTGCCAGCAGTCGCCGGGGGGGAGGTAAACTGTTTTTT
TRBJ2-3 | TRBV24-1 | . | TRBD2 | CATGKRGSTDTQYF | TGTGCCACCGGCAAGCGGGGGAGCACAGATACGCAGTATTTT
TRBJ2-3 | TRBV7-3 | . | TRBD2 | CASSRPGLAGGLKPDTQYF | TGTGCCAGCAGTCGACCCGGACTAGCGGGGGGGCTGAAGCCAGATACGCAGTATTTT
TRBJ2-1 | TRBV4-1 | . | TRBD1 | CASSQADREIINEQFF | TGCGCCAGCAGCCAAGCGGACAGGGAAATAATCAATGAGCAGTTCTTC
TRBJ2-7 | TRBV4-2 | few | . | CASSQGSGLGSYEQYF | TGTGCCAGCAGCCAAGGTTCGGGACTCGGCTCCTACGAGCAGTACTTC
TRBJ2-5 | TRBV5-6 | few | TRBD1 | CASSHPGTGEETQYF | TGTGCCAGCAGCCATCCAGGGACAGGGGAAGAGACCCAGTACTTC
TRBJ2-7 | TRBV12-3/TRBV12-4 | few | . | CASQDTLHYEQYF | TGTGCCAGCCAGGACACGCTCCACTACGAGCAGTACTTC
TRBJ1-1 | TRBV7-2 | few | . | CASSLADKNTEAFF | TGTGCCAGCAGCTTAGCGGACAAGAACACTGAAGCTTTCTTT
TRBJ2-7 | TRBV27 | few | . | CASSVNGGPYEQYF | TGTGCCAGCAGTGTCAATGGGGGACCCTACGAGCAGTACTTC
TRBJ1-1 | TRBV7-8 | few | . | CASSLGLTGLRDTEAFF | TGTGCCAGCAGCTTAGGACTGACAGGCCTCAGGGACACTGAAGCTTTCTTT
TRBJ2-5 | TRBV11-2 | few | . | CASSLDTGRAPETQYF | TGTGCCAGCAGCTTAGATACAGGCAGGGCGCCGGAGACCCAGTACTTC
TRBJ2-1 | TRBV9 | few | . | CASSARAEDKQFF | TGTGCCAGCAGCGCGAGAGCGGAAGATAAGCAGTTCTTC
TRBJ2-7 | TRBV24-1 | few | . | CATSDRRGLSYEQYF | TGTGCCACCAGTGACCGCAGGGGTTTATCCTACGAGCAGTACTTC